What follows are 21 T cell receptor beta chains derived from one specimen sequenced in a study of shared clonotypes between healthy human individuals. Naive CD8 cells comprised CD45RO-negative, CCR7-positively selected cells, excluding terminally differentiated effector memory CD45RA+ cells. TCRdb's table, derived via immunoSEQ multiplex PCR, lists solely in-frame clones and lacks some. The sample holds about 2.1 million clones, 93% seen once. The sequencing input was naive CD8+ T cells from PBMCs. The receptors derive from a man aged 18 to 30 in good health. Some clones in this sample may be carry-over from other donors' samples.

The V call is TRBV14, the J call TRBJ2-6; TRBD1 matches at 10 bases. Unmatched junction bases numbered 5, after V lost 3 bases and J lost 0 bases. The CDR3 is 18 residues long. Germline CDR1 is SGHDN and CDR2 is FVKESK. CDR3: CASSHRQGAHSGANVLTF. The CDR3 DNA is TGTGCCAGCAGCCATCGACAGGGGGCCCACTCTGGGGCCAACGTCCTGACTTTC.

V and J are TRBV4-2 and TRBJ2-1; a weak D match, TRBD2 (6 bases). Germline V gene data show CDR1 as LGHNA and CDR2 as YNFKEQ. The CDR3 length is 15 residues. V was trimmed by 1 base and J by 5 bases, leaving 12 bases between them. The CDR3 spells CASSQVERVHNEQFF. CDR3 coding DNA: TGTGCCAGCAGCCAAGTCGAGCGGGTCCACAATGAGCAGTTCTTC.

This chain links TRBV5-4 with TRBJ1-3; D ambiguous. The CDR3 length is 16 residues. The germline gives CDR1 SGHNT, CDR2 YYREEE (reference sequence). The germline V and J ends were trimmed by 0 bases and 0 bases, with 10 bases remaining between them. CDR3 protein: CASSLVGPRSGNTIYF. In nucleotides, the CDR3 is TGTGCCAGCAGCTTGGTTGGGCCCCGCTCTGGAAACACCATATATTTT.

V usage is TRBV5-1 and J usage is TRBJ2-1; D unresolved. Germline-derived CDR1 and CDR2 are SGHRS and YFSETQ. V was trimmed by 8 bases and J by 4 bases, leaving 10 bases between them. CDR3 length: 12 amino acids. The CDR3 here is CASHGGYNEQFF. The CDR3 nucleotides are TGCGCCAGTCATGGCGGTTACAATGAGCAGTTCTTC. Together with reference TRBV5-1 and TRBJ2-1, the CDR3 gives the full variable domain: KAGVTQTPRYLIKTRGQQVTLSCSPISGHRSVSWYQQTPGQGLQFLFEYFSETQRNKGNFPGRFSGRQFSNSRSEMNVSTLELGDSALYLCASHGGYNEQFFGPGTRLTVL.

Comment on this clone: Other DNA sequences in the same sample also yield this CDR3. The V gene is TRBV29-1, the J gene TRBJ2-1, with D uncertain. From germline, CDR1 is SQVTM and CDR2 ANQGSEA. The V gene lost 4 bases and the J gene lost 6 bases, with 7 bases spanning the gap. The CDR3 length is 11 residues. The CDR3 spells CSVGPPNEQFF. DNA for the CDR3: TGCAGCGTTGGACCTCCCAATGAGCAGTTCTTC.

The sample holds one count of this clone. The chain has TRBV19 and TRBJ1-5, with D perhaps matching TRBD1 (6 bases). CDR3 length: 15 residues. V was trimmed by 1 base and J by 6 bases, leaving 13 bases between them. CDR1 and CDR2 from the germline V gene are LNHDA and SQIVND (reference sequence). The CDR3 DNA follows: TGTGCCAGTAGTATAGCCGGAGGGGGGGTTCAGCCCCAGCATTTT. It specifies CASSIAGGGVQPQHF.

This chain joins TRBV11-2 and TRBJ1-2; tentatively, D is TRBD1 (5 bases). V dropped 10 bases and J dropped 4 bases, with 10 bases sitting between them. CDR3 length: 11 residues. The germline gives CDR1 SGHAT, CDR2 FQNNGV. This CDR3 is CATKRGYGYTF. The CDR3 bases are TGTGCCACCAAGAGGGGCTATGGCTACACCTTC.

The chain carries TRBV6-1 and TRBJ2-7; no definite D call. V lost 2 bases, J lost 13 bases, and 12 bases lay in between. CDR3 length: 11 residues. Looked up from germline, CDR1 is MNHNS and CDR2 is SASEGT. DNA of the CDR3: TGTGCCAGCAGTGAACTCGGAAGTTTTTACTTC. Amino acids: CASSELGSFYF.

The rearrangement joins TRBV7-6 to TRBJ2-1; tentatively, D is TRBD1 or TRBD2 (5 bases each). V shed 5 bases and J shed 5 bases, with 10 bases lying between them. The CDR3 consists of 13 residues. CDR1 and CDR2 from the germline V gene are SGHVS and FNYEAQ. The CDR3 nucleotides are TGTGCCAGCAGCCCGGGGCGAAACAATGAGCAGTTCTTC. This codes for CASSPGRNNEQFF.

This clone came up once. The chain is built from TRBV18 and TRBJ1-1; D is perhaps TRBD1 (5 bases). Germline CDR1 KGHSH, CDR2 LQKENI. The CDR3 totals 16 residues. Trimming removed 3 bases at V and 3 bases at J, with 17 bases between. The DNA of the CDR3 is TGTGCCAGCTCACCGGGGGGGTTGGACATTTACACTGAAGCTTTCTTT. This translates into CASSPGGLDIYTEAFF.

The J gene is TRBJ1-1, the V gene TRBV18; D is ambiguous. The germline V and J ends were trimmed by 0 bases and 3 bases, with 14 bases remaining between them. The germline gives CDR1 KGHSH, CDR2 LQKENI. The CDR3 sequence is 16 residues long. This chain's CDR3 is CASSPPDTRLYTEAFF. As DNA, the CDR3 is TGTGCCAGCTCACCACCGGATACCAGATTGTACACTGAAGCTTTCTTT.

This clone turned up a few times. The rearrangement links TRBV28 to TRBJ1-1, with D tentatively TRBD1 (5 bases). Germline V gene sequence: CDR1 MDHEN, CDR2 SYDVKM. The CDR3 runs 15 residues. V lost 6 bases, J lost 0 bases, and 14 bases lay in between. CDR3 DNA sequence: TGTGCCAGCAGGTATTCTATGGACATGAACACTGAAGCTTTCTTT. It codes for CASRYSMDMNTEAFF.

The chain links TRBV28 to TRBJ1-5, with D tentatively TRBD1 (5 bases). Trimming pared 4 bases from V and 1 base from J, leaving 11 bases between. From germline, CDR1 is MDHEN and CDR2 SYDVKM. The CDR3 has 15 amino acids. The CDR3 region has the DNA TGTGCCAGCAGTTGGCCCAGGGAAAGCAATCAGCCCCAGCATTTT. Amino acids: CASSWPRESNQPQHF. The full variable domain, completed using reference TRBV28 and TRBJ1-5, is DVKVTQSSRYLVKRTGEKVFLECVQDMDHENMFWYRQDPGLGLRLIYFSYDVKMKEKGDIPEGYSVSREKKERFSLILESASTNQTSMYLCASSWPRESNQPQHFGDGTRLSIL.

This chain's CDR3 is CASSQETGQGAPNTEAFF. In DNA form, the CDR3 reads TGCGCCAGCAGCCAGGAGACGGGACAGGGGGCTCCGAACACTGAAGCTTTCTTT. This chain uses TRBV5-1 with TRBJ1-1; 12 nucleotides match TRBD1. Germline-derived CDR1 and CDR2 are SGHRS and YFSETQ. V was clipped by 4 bases and J by 1 base; unmatched bases: 11. The CDR3 runs to 18 residues.

This chain uses TRBV6-5 with TRBJ2-7; 8 nucleotides line up with TRBD1. CDR3 length: 13 amino acids. With 11 bases clipped from V and 7 bases from J, the junction kept 13 bases outside the gene matches. CDR1 is MNHEY, CDR2 SVGAGI, per germline. CDR3 in amino acids: CAASGTGWEEQYF. DNA for the CDR3: TGTGCCGCCTCGGGGACAGGCTGGGAAGAGCAGTACTTC.

The chain combines TRBV2 with TRBJ2-7, with a possible D match to TRBD1 (5 bases). Germline CDR1 is SNHLY and CDR2 is FYNNEI. The length of the CDR3 is 13 residues. V was cut by 2 bases and J by 2 bases, with 7 bases left in between. The CDR3 bases are TGTGCCAGCAGTGAAAGGACAACCTACGAGCAGTACTTC. Translated: CASSERTTYEQYF.

This clone occurred a few times. The V gene is TRBV28, the J gene TRBJ1-5; D is unresolved. Trimming stripped 3 bases from V and 7 bases from J, with 13 bases between. Germline CDR1 is MDHEN and CDR2 is SYDVKM. The CDR3 runs to 14 residues. The CDR3 coding sequence is TGTGCCAGCAGTTTCGGCCTTCCCAAGCAGCCCCAGCATTTT. This codes for CASSFGLPKQPQHF.

This chain links TRBV4-3 with TRBJ2-2; D remains unclear. Germline-derived CDR1 and CDR2 are LGHNA and YSLEER. The CDR3 is 14 residues long. Trimming cost V 4 bases and J 5 bases, with 11 bases left between them. The CDR3 region has the DNA TGCGCCAGCAGCCCTAGGGTCTTTACCGGGGAGCTGTTTTTT. Its translation: CASSPRVFTGELFF.

The chain combines TRBV5-1 with TRBJ2-7; D perhaps matches TRBD2 (5 bases). V lost 4 bases and J lost 4, with 12 bases in between. Germline V CDR1 and CDR2: SGHRS, YFSETQ. The CDR3 has 13 residues. DNA of the CDR3: TGCGCCAGCAGCATAGGGAGTGGTTACGAGCAGTACTTC. This encodes CASSIGSGYEQYF.

The V and J genes are TRBV5-4 and TRBJ2-5; possibly TRBD2 for D (5 bases). The CDR3 covers 15 residues. The ends were cut back, 1 base at V and 2 bases at J, with 12 bases in the middle. Per germline, CDR1 SGHNT and CDR2 YYREEE (reference sequence). CDR3 region: CASSLRGNGQETQYF. The CDR3, as DNA: TGTGCCAGCAGCTTGCGGGGTAACGGTCAAGAGACCCAGTACTTC.

CDR3 amino acids: CASSLTGANQPQHF. CDR3 sequence (DNA): TGTGCCAGCAGCCTAACAGGAGCCAATCAGCCCCAGCATTTT. The gene calls are TRBV6-5 and TRBJ1-5; weak D call: TRBD1 (5 bases). The germline V and J ends were trimmed by 6 bases and 3 bases, with 12 bases remaining between them. The CDR3 spans 14 residues. CDR1 and CDR2 (germline): MNHEY, SVGAGI.